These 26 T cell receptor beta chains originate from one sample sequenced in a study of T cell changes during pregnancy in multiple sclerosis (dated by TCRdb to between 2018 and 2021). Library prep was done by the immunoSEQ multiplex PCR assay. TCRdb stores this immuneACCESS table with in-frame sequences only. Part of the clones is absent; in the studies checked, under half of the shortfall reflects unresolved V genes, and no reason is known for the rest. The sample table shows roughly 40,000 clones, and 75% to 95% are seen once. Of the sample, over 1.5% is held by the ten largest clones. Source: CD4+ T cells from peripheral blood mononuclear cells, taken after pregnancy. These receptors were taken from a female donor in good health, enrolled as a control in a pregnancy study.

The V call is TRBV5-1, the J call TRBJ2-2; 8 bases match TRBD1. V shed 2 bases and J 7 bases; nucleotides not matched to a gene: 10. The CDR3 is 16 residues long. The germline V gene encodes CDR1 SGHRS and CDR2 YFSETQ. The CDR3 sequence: CASSLGWPGGNGELFF. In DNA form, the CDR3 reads TGCGCCAGCAGCTTAGGATGGCCAGGGGGCAACGGGGAGCTGTTTTTT. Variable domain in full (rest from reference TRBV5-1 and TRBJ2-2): KAGVTQTPRYLIKTRGQQVTLSCSPISGHRSVSWYQQTPGQGLQFLFEYFSETQRNKGNFPGRFSGRQFSNSRSEMNVSTLELGDSALYLCASSLGWPGGNGELFFGEGSRLTVL.

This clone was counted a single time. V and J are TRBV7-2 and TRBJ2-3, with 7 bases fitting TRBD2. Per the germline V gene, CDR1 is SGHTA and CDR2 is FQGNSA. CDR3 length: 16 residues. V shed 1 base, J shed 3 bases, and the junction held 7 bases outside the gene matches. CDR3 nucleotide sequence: TGTGCCAGCAGCTTAGTAGGCGGGAGTGTAACAGATACGCAGTATTTT. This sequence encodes CASSLVGGSVTDTQYF.

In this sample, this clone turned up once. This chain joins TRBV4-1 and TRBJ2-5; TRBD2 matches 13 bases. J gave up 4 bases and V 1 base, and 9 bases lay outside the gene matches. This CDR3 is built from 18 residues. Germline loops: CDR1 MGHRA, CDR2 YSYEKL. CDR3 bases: TGCGCCAGCAGCCAAGGAAAACTAGCGGGAGGGGACCGAGAGACCCAGTACTTC. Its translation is CASSQGKLAGGDRETQYF.

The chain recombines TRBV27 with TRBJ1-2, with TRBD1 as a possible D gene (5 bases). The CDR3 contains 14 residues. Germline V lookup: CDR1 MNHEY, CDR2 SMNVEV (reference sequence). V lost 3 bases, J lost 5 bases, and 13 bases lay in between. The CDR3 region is CASSFGGALYGYTF. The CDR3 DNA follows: TGTGCCAGCAGTTTTGGAGGGGCACTGTATGGCTACACCTTC.

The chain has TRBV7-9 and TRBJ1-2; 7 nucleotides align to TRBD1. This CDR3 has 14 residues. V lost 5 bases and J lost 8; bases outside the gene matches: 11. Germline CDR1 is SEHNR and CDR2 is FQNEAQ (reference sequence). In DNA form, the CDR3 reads TGTGCCAGCAGCCCTCGGACAGGTTTGGGGGGCTACACCTTC. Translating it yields CASSPRTGLGGYTF.

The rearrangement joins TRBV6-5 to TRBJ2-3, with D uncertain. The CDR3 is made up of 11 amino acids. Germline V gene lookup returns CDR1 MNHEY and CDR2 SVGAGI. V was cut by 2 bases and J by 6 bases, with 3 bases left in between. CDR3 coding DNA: TGTGCCAGCAGTTACCTGGATACGCAGTATTTT. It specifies CASSYLDTQYF.

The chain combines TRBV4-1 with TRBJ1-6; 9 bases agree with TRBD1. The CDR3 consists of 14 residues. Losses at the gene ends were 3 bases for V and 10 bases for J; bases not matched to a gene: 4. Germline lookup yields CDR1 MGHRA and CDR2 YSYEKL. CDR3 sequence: CASSQPGQGSPLHF. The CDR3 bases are TGCGCCAGCAGCCAGCCGGGACAGGGATCACCCCTCCACTTT.

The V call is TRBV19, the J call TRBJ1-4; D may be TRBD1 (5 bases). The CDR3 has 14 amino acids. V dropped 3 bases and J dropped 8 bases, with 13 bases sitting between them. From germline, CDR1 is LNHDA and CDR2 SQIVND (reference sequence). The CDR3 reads CASSIGAGREKLFF. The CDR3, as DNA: TGTGCCAGTAGTATTGGGGCAGGGCGGGAAAAACTGTTTTTT.

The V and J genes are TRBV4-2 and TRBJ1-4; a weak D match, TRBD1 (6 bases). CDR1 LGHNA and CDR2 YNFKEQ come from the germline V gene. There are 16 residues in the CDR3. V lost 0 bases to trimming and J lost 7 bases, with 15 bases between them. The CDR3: CASSQEVQGQGEKLFF. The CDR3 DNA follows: TGTGCCAGCAGCCAAGAAGTACAGGGTCAGGGTGAAAAACTGTTTTTT.

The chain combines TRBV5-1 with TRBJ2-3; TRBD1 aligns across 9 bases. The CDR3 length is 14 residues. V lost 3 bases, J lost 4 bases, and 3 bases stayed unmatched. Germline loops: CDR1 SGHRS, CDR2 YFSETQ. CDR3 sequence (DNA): TGCGCCAGCAGCTCAGGACAGGGGCCAGATACGCAGTATTTT. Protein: CASSSGQGPDTQYF.

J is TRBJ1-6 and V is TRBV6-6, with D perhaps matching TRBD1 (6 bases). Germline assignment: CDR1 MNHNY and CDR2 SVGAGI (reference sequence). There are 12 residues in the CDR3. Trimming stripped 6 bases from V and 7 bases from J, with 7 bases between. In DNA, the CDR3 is TGTGCCAGCAGGGGACAAAATTCACCCCTCCACTTT. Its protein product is CASRGQNSPLHF.

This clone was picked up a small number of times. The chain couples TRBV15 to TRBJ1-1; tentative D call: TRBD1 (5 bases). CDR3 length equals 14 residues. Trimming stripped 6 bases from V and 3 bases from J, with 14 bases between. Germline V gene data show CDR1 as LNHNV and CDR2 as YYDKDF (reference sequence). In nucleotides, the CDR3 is TGTGCCACCAGTAGGGTCACGGGGGACACTGAAGCTTTCTTT. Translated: CATSRVTGDTEAFF.

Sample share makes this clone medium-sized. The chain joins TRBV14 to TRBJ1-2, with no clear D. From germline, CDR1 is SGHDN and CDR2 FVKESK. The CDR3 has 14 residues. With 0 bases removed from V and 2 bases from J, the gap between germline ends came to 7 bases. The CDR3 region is CASSQDLQNYGYTF. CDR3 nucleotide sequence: TGTGCCAGCAGCCAAGATCTCCAGAACTATGGCTACACCTTC. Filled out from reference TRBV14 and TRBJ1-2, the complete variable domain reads EAGVTQFPSHSVIEKGQTVTLRCDPISGHDNLYWYRRVMGKEIKFLLHFVKESKQDESGMPNNRFLAERTGGTYSTLKVQPAELEDSGVYFCASSQDLQNYGYTFGSGTRLTVV.

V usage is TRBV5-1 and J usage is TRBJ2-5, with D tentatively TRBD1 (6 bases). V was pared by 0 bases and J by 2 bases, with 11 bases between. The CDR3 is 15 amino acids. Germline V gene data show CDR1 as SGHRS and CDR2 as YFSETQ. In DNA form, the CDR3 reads TGCGCCAGCAGCTTGGTTGGACAGACTCAAGAGACCCAGTACTTC. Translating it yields CASSLVGQTQETQYF.

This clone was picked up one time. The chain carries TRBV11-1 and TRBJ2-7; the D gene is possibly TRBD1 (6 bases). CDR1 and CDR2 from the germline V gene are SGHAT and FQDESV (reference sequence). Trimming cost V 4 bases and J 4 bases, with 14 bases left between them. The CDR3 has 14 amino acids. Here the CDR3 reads CASSSRGQGYEQYF. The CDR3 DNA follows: TGTGCCAGCAGCTCAAGAGGGCAGGGGTACGAGCAGTACTTC.

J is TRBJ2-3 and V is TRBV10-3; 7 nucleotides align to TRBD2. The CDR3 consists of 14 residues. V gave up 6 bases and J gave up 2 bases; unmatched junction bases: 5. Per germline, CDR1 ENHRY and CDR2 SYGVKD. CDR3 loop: CAIRASGDTDTQYF. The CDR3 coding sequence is TGTGCCATCAGAGCTAGCGGAGACACAGATACGCAGTATTTT.

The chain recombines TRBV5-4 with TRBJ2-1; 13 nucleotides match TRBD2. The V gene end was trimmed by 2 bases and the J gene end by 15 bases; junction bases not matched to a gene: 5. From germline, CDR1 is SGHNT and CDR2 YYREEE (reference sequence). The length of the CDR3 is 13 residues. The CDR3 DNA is TGTGCCAGCAGCTTTCAGACTAGCGGGGGGCCGTTCTTC. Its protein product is CASSFQTSGGPFF. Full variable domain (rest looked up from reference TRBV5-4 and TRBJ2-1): ETGVTQSPTHLIKTRGQQVTLRCSSQSGHNTVSWYQQALGQGPQFIFQYYREEENGRGNFPPRFSGLQFPNYSSELNVNALELDDSALYLCASSFQTSGGPFFGPGTRLTVL.

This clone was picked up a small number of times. The CDR3 coding sequence is TGTGCCAGCAGTTCCGGGACTCAGGGATATCGTCGGGATAATTCACCCCTCCACTTT. It encodes CASSSGTQGYRRDNSPLHF. The V gene is TRBV27, the J gene TRBJ1-6, with D maybe TRBD1 (5 bases). With 4 bases removed from V and 5 bases from J, the gap between germline ends came to 24 bases. The germline CDR1 and CDR2 sequences are MNHEY and SMNVEV (reference sequence). The CDR3 has 19 amino acids.

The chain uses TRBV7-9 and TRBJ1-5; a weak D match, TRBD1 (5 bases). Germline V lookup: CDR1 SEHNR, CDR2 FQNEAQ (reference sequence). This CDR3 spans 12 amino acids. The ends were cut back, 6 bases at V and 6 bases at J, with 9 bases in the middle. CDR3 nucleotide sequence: TGTGCCAGCAGTCTAGACAGTCAGCCCCAGCATTTT. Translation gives CASSLDSQPQHF.

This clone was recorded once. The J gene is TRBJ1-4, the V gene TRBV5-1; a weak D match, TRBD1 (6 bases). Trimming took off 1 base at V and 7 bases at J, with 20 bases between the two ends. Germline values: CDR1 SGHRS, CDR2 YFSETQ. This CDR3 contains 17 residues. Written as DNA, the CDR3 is TGCGCCAGCAGCTTGTCAGGGGCGTTATGGGATCCTGAAAAACTGTTTTTT. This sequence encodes CASSLSGALWDPEKLFF.

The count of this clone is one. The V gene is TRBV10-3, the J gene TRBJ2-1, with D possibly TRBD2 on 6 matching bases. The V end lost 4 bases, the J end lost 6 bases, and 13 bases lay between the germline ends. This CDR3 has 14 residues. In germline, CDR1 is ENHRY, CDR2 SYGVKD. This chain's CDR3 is CAISGGSGINEQFF. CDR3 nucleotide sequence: TGTGCCATCAGTGGAGGTAGCGGAATCAATGAGCAGTTCTTC.

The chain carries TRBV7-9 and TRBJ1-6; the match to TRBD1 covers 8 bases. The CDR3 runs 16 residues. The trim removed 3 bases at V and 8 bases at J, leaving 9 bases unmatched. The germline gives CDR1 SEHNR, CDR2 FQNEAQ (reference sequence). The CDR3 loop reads CASSLPSGTGYSPLHF. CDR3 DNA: TGTGCCAGCAGCTTGCCTTCGGGGACAGGTTATTCACCCCTCCACTTT.

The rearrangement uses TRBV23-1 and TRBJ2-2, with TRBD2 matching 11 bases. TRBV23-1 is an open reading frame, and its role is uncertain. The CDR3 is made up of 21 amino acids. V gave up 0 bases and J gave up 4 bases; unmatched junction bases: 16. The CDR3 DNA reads TGCGCCAGCAGTCAATCGGTACTAGCGGGAGCTAAAGGGGGAGGCACCGGGGAGCTGTTTTTT. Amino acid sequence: CASSQSVLAGAKGGGTGELFF.

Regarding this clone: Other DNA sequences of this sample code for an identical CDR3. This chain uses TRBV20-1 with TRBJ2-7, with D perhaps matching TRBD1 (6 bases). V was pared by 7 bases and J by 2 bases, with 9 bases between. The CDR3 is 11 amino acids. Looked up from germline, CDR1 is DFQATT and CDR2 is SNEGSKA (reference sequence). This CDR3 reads CSVGQTYEQYF. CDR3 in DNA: TGCAGTGTAGGACAGACCTACGAGCAGTACTTC.

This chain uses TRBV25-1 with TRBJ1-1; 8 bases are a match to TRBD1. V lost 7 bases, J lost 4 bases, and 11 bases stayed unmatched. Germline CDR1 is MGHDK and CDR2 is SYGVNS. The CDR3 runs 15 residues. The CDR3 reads CASMTGATGGTEAFF. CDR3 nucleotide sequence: TGTGCCAGCATGACAGGGGCTACGGGTGGCACTGAAGCTTTCTTT.

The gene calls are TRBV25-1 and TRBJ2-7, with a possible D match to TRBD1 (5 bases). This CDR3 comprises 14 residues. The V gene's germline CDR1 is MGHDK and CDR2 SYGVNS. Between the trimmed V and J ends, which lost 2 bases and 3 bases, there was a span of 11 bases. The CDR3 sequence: CASSEPGRGYEQYF. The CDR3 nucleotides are TGTGCCAGCAGTGAACCGGGTAGGGGCTACGAGCAGTACTTC.